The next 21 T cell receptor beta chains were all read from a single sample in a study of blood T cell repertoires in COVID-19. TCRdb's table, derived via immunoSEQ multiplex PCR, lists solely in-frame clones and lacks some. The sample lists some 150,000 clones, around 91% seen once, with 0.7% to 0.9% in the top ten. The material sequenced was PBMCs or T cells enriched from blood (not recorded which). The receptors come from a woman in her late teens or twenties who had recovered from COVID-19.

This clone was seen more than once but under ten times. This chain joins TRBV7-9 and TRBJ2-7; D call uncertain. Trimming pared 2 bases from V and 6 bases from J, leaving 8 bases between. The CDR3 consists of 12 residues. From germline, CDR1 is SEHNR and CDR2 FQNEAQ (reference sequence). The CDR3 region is CASSLYVAEQYF. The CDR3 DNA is TGTGCCAGCAGCTTATATGTAGCCGAGCAGTACTTC.

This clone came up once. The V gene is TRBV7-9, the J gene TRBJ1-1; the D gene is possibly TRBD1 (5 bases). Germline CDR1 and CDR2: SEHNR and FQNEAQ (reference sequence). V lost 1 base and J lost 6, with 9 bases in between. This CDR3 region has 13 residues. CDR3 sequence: CASSLVQGSEAFF. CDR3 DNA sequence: TGTGCCAGCAGCTTAGTTCAGGGCTCTGAAGCTTTCTTT.

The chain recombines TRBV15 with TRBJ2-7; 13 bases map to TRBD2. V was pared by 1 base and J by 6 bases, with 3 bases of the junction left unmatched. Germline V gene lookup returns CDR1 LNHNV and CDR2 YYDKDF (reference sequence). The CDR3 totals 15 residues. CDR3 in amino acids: CATSRGLAGGPEQYF. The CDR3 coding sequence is TGTGCCACCAGCAGAGGACTAGCGGGAGGACCCGAGCAGTACTTC.

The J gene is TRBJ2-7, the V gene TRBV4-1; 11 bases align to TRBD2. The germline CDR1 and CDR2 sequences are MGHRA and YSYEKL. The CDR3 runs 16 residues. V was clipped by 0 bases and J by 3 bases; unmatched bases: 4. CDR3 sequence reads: CASSQEGGLAGYEQYF. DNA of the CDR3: TGCGCCAGCAGCCAAGAAGGAGGACTAGCGGGCTACGAGCAGTACTTC.

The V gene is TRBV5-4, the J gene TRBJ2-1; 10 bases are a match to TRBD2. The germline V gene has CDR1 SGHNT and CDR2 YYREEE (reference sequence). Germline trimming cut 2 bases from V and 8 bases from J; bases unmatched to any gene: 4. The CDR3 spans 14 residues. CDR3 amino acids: CASSLGLAGDEQFF. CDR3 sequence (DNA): TGTGCCAGCAGCTTAGGGCTAGCGGGAGATGAGCAGTTCTTC.

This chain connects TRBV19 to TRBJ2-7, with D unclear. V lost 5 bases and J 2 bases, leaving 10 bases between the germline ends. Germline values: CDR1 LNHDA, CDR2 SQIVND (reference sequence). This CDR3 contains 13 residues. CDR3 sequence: CASSQRGPYEQYF. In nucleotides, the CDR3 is TGTGCCAGTAGTCAGCGCGGCCCCTACGAGCAGTACTTC. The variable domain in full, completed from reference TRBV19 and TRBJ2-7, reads DGGITQSPKYLFRKEGQNVTLSCEQNLNHDAMYWYRQDPGQGLRLIYYSQIVNDFQKGDIAEGYSVSREKKESFPLTVTSAQKNPTAFYLCASSQRGPYEQYFGPGTRLTVT.

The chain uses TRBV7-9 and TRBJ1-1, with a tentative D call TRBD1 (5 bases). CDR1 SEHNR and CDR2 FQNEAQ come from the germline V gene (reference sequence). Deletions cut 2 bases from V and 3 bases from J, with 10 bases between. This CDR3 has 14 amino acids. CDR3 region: CASSLSWGDTEAFF. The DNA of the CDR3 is TGTGCCAGCAGCTTATCATGGGGGGACACTGAAGCTTTCTTT.

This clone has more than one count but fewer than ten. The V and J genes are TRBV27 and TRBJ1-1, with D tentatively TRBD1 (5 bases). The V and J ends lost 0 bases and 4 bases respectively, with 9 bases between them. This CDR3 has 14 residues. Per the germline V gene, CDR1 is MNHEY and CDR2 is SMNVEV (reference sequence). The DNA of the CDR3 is TGTGCCAGCAGTTTATCCCCCGGGGGCACTGAAGCTTTCTTT. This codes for CASSLSPGGTEAFF.

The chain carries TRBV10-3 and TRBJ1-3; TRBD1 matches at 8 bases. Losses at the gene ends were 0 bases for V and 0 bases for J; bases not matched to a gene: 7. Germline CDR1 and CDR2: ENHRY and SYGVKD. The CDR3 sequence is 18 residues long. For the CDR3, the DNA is TGTGCCATCAGTGAGTCCGGACAGGGCATATCCTCTGGAAACACCATATATTTT. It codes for CAISESGQGISSGNTIYF.

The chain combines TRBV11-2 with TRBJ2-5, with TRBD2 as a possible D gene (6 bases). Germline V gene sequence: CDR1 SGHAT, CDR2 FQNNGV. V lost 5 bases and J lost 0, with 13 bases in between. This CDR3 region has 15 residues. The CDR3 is CASSTSGFDQETQYF. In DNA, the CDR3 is TGTGCCAGCAGCACAAGCGGGTTCGACCAAGAGACCCAGTACTTC.

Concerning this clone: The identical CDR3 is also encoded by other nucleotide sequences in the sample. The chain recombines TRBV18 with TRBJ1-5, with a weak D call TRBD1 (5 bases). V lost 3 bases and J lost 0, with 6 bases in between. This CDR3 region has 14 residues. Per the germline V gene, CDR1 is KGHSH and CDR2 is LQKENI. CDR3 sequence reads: CASSPTDSNQPQHF. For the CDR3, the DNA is TGTGCCAGCTCACCGACAGATAGCAATCAGCCCCAGCATTTT.

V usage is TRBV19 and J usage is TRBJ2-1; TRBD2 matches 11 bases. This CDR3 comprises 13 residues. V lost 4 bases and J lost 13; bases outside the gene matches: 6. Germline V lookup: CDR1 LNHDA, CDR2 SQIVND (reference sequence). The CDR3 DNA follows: TGTGCCAGTAGTACACTAGCGGGAGAGCAACAGTTCTTC. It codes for CASSTLAGEQQFF. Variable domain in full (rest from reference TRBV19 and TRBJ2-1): DGGITQSPKYLFRKEGQNVTLSCEQNLNHDAMYWYRQDPGQGLRLIYYSQIVNDFQKGDIAEGYSVSREKKESFPLTVTSAQKNPTAFYLCASSTLAGEQQFFGPGTRLTVL.

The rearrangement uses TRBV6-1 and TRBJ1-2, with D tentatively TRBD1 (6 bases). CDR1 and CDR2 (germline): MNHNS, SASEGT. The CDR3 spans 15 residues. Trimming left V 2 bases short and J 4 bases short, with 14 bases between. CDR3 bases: TGTGCCAGCAGTGAATGGGTAACAGGGAGCTATGGCTACACCTTC. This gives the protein CASSEWVTGSYGYTF.

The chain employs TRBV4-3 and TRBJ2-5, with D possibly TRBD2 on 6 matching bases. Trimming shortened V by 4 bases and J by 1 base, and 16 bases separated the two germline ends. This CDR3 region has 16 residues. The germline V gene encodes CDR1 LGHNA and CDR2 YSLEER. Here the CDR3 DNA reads TGCGCCAGCAGCCCCATGGAGCGGGCGGTCCAAGAGACCCAGTACTTC. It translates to CASSPMERAVQETQYF.

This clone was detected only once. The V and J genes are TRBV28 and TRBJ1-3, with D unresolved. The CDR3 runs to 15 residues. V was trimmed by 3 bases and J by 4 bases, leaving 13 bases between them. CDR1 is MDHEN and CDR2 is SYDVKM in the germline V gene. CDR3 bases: TGTGCCAGCAGTTTTACCTGGGCCCGGGGAAACACCATATATTTT. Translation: CASSFTWARGNTIYF.

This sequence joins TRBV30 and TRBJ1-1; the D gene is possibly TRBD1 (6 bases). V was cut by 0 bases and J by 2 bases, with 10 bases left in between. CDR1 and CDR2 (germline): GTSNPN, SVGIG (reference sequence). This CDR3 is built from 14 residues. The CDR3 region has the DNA TGTGCCTGGAGTGTAGGCAGGGGAAACACTGAAGCTTTCTTT. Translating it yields CAWSVGRGNTEAFF.

CDR3 nucleotides: TGCGCCAGCAGCCCCCCAGGGCTCGACGAGCAGTACTTC. Protein product: CASSPPGLDEQYF. The chain combines TRBV5-1 with TRBJ2-7; a possible D gene is TRBD1 (5 bases). V lost 4 bases and J lost 5, with 13 bases in between. Germline lookup yields CDR1 SGHRS and CDR2 YFSETQ. CDR3 size: 13 residues.

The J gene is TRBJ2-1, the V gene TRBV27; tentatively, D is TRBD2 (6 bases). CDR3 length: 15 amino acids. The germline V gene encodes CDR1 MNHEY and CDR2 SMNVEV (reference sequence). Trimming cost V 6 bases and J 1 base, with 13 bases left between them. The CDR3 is CASSSRRGSYNEQFF. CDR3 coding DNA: TGTGCCAGCAGCTCCCGCCGGGGGTCCTACAATGAGCAGTTCTTC.

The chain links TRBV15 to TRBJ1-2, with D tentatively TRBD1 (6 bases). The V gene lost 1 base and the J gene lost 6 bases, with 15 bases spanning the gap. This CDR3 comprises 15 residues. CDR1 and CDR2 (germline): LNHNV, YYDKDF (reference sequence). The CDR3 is CATSRGESGVDGYTF. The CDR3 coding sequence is TGTGCCACCAGCAGAGGGGAGTCAGGGGTCGATGGCTACACCTTC.

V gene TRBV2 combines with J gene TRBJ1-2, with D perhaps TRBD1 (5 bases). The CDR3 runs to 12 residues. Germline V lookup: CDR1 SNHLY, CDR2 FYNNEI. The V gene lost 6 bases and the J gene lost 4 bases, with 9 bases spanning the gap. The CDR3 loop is CASRPQGYGYTF. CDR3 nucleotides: TGTGCCAGCAGACCCCAGGGCTATGGCTACACCTTC. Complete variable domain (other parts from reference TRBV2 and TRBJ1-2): EPEVTQTPSHQVTQMGQEVILRCVPISNHLYFYWYRQILGQKVEFLVSFYNNEISEKSEIFDDQFSVERPDGSNFTLKIRSTKLEDSAMYFCASRPQGYGYTFGSGTRLTVV.

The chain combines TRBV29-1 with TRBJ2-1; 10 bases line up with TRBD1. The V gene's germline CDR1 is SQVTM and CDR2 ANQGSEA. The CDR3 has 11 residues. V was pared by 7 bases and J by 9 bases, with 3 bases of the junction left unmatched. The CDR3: CSAGQGGEQFF. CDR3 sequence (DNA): TGCAGCGCTGGACAGGGGGGTGAGCAGTTCTTC.